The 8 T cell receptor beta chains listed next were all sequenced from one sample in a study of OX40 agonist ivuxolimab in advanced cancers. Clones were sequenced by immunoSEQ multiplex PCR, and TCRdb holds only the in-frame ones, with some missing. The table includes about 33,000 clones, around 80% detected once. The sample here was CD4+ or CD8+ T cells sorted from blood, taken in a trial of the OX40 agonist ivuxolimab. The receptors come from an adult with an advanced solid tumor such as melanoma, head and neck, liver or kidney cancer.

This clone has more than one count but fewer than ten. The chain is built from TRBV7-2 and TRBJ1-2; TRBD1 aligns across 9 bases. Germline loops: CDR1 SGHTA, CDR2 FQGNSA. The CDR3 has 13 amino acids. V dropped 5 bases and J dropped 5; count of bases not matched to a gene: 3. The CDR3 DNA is TGTGCCAGCAGCCCGGGACAGGGATATGGCTACACCTTC. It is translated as CASSPGQGYGYTF.

The CDR3 DNA reads TGTGCCAGCGGGAGCTGGACCTCCAAGTCCCACGAGCAGTACTTC. The encoded protein is CASGSWTSKSHEQYF. The chain employs TRBV28 and TRBJ2-7; D might be TRBD2 (5 bases). Per germline, CDR1 MDHEN and CDR2 SYDVKM. V gave up 8 bases and J gave up 5 bases, with 22 bases separating them. The CDR3 loop spans 15 amino acids.

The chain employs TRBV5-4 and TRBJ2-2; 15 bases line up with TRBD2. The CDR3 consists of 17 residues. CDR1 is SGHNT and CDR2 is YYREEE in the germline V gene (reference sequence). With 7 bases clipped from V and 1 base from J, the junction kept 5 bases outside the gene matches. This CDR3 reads CASGGLAGGLNTGELFF. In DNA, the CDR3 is TGTGCCAGCGGGGGACTAGCGGGGGGCCTGAACACCGGGGAGCTGTTTTTT.

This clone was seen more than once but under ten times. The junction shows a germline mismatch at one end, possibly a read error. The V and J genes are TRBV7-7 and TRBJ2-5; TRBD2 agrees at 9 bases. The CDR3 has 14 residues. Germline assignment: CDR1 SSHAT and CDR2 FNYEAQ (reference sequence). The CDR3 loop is CASSPSGEGETQYF. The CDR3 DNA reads TGTGCTAGCAGCCCTAGCGGGGAGGGGGAGACCCAGTACTTC.

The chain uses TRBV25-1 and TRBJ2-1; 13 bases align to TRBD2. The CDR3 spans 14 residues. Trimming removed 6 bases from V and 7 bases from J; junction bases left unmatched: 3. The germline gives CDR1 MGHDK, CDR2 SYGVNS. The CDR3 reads CASRRTSGRNEQFF. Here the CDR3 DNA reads TGTGCCAGCAGGAGGACTAGCGGGAGAAATGAGCAGTTCTTC.

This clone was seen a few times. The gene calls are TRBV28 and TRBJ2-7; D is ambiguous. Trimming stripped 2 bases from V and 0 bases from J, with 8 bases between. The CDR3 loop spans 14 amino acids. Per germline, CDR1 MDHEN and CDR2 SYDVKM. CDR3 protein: CASSLSPGSYEQYF. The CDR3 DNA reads TGTGCCAGCAGTTTAAGCCCCGGCTCCTACGAGCAGTACTTC.

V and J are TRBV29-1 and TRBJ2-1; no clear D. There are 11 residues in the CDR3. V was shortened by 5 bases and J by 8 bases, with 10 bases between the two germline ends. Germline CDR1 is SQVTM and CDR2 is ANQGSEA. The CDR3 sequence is CSVWGGYEQFF. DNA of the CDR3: TGCAGCGTTTGGGGTGGGTATGAGCAGTTCTTC.

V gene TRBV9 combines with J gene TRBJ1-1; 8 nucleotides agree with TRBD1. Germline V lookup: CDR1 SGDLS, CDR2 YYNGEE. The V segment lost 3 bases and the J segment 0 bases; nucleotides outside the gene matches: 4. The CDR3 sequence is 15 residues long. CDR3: CASSAETGVNTEAFF. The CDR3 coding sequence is TGTGCCAGCAGCGCTGAGACAGGGGTGAACACTGAAGCTTTCTTT.